These T cell receptor beta chains were read from a single sample in a study of shared clonotypes between healthy human individuals. Libraries were prepared by immunoSEQ multiplex PCR; TCRdb keeps only in-frame clonotypes and omits some of them. The sample contains over 850,000 clones, approximately 80% of which appear only once. The source material was memory CD4+ T cells from PBMCs. The receptors shown here come from a man between 18 and 35 years old in good health. Some clones in this sample may be carry-over from other donors' samples. CDR3s leave out the opening cysteine and the closing phenylalanine or tryptophan. The order of the fields is J gene, D gene, V gene, CDR3 protein. D genes are given only for firm matches.

TRBJ2-5	TRBD1	TRBV9	ASSVGGDRYQETQY
TRBJ2-5	TRBD2	TRBV4-1	ASSQVGGIEETQY
TRBJ2-2	TRBD1	TRBV5-1	ASSLDRTNTGELF
TRBJ2-2	.	TRBV11-2	ASSPQGGSNTGELF
TRBJ1-1	TRBD1	TRBV14	ASSIQGGTEAF
TRBJ2-2	TRBD2	TRBV5-4	ASSPGLAVTGELF
TRBJ2-1	.	TRBV30	AWSRLARNEQF
TRBJ2-5	.	TRBV19	ASSFGGRGGETQY
TRBJ2-7	TRBD2	TRBV2	ASSVLGLDSYEQY
TRBJ1-4	.	TRBV4-1	ASSTSPFPSANEKLF
TRBJ2-3	.	TRBV12-2	ASRSREKKDTQY
TRBJ2-1	TRBD2	TRBV30	AWSGLAGGGEQF
TRBJ1-5	TRBD1	TRBV27	ASSSIWDRGFNQPQH
TRBJ1-1	TRBD1	TRBV5-1	ASTPTGANTEAF
TRBJ2-7	TRBD1	TRBV28	ASSPWTGTYEQY